This TCR beta chain derives from a study of neoadjuvant anti-PD-1 for oral cavity cancer. This table comes from immunoSEQ multiplex PCR, and its TCRdb copy is limited to in-frame clones, with some not included. This sample carries more than 20,000 clones, under 30% of them seen once, and the ten largest clones take roughly a sixth. This clone was detected a few times. Described time point: after neoadjuvant nivolumab, at surgical resection. The V and J ends lost 7 bases and 3 bases respectively, with 15 bases between them. The germline V gene has CDR1 SNHLY and CDR2 FYNNEI. The length of the CDR3 is 14 residues.

The V and J genes are TRBV2 and TRBJ1-1; tentative D call: TRBD1 (5 bases). Here the sequenced sample was tumor tissue, taken after nivolumab (anti-PD-1) treatment. The receptor comes from a person aged 35-79 years with oral cavity squamous cell carcinoma. The DNA for the CDR3 is TGTGCCAGCAAAAAGGGACCGGACGACACTGAAGCTTTCTTT. Translated: CASKKGPDDTEAFF. Full variable domain (remainder filled in from reference TRBV2 and TRBJ1-1): EPEVTQTPSHQVTQMGQEVILRCVPISNHLYFYWYRQILGQKVEFLVSFYNNEISEKSEIFDDQFSVERPDGSNFTLKIRSTKLEDSAMYFCASKKGPDDTEAFFGQGTRLTVV.